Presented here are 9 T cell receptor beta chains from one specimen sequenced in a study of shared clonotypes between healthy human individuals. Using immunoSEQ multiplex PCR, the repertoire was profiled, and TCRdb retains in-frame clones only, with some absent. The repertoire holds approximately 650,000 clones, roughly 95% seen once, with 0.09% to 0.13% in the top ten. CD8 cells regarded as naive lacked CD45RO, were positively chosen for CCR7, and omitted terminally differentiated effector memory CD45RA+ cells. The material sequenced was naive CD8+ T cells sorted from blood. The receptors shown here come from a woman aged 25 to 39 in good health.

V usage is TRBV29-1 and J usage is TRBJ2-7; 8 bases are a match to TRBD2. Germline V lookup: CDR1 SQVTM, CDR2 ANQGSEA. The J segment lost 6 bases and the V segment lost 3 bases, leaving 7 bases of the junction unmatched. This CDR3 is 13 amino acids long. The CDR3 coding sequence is TGCAGCGTTGACAGCGGGAGTCTCACCGAGCAGTACTTC. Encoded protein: CSVDSGSLTEQYF.

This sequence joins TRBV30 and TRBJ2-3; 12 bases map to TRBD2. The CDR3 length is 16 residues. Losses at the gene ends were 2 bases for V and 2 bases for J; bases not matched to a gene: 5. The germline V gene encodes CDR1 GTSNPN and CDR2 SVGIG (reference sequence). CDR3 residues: CAWSLGLAGSTDTQYF. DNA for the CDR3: TGTGCCTGGAGTCTTGGACTAGCGGGGTCCACAGATACGCAGTATTTT.

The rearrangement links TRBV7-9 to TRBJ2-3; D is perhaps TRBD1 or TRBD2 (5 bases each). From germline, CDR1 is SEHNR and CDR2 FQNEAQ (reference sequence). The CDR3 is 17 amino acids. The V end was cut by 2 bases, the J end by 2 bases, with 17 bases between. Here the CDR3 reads CASSLTRGEGNTDTQYF. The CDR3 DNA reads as TGTGCCAGCAGCTTAACCCGGGGCGAGGGGAACACAGATACGCAGTATTTT.

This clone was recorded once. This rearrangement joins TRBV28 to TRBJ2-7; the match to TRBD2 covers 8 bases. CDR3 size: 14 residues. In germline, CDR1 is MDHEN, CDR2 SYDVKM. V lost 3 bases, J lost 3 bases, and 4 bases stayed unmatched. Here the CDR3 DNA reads TGTGCCAGCAGTTTTCGCGGGAGGATCTACGAGCAGTACTTC. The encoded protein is CASSFRGRIYEQYF. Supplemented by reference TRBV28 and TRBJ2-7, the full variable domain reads DVKVTQSSRYLVKRTGEKVFLECVQDMDHENMFWYRQDPGLGLRLIYFSYDVKMKEKGDIPEGYSVSREKKERFSLILESASTNQTSMYLCASSFRGRIYEQYFGPGTRLTVT.

The CDR3 is CASSLEGYTQYF. The CDR3 nucleotides are TGTGCCAGCAGCCTAGAGGGATATACGCAGTATTTT. V and J are TRBV6-5 and TRBJ2-3; D might be TRBD2 (5 bases). This CDR3 is 12 amino acids long. Trimming took 6 bases from V and 7 from J, leaving 11 bases between them. Per the germline V gene, CDR1 is MNHEY and CDR2 is SVGAGI.

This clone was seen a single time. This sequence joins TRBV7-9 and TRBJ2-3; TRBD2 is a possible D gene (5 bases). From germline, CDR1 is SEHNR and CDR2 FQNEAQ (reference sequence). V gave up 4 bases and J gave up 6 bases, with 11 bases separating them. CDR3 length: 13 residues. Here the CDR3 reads CASSSAGPDTQYF. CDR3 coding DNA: TGTGCCAGCAGCTCGGCGGGCCCCGATACGCAGTATTTT.

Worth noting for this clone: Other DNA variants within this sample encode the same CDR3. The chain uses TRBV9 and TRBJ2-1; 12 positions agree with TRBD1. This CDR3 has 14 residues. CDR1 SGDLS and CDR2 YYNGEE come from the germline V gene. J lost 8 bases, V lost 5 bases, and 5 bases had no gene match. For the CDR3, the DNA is TGTGCCAGCAGTGCCGGGACAGGGGGCTATGAGCAGTTCTTC. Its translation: CASSAGTGGYEQFF.

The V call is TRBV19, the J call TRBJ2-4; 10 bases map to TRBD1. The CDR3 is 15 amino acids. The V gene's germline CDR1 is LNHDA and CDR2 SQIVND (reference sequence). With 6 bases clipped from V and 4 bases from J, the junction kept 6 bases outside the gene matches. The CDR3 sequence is CASSPGQGSKNIQYF. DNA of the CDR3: TGTGCCAGTAGCCCGGGACAGGGGTCAAAAAACATTCAGTACTTC.

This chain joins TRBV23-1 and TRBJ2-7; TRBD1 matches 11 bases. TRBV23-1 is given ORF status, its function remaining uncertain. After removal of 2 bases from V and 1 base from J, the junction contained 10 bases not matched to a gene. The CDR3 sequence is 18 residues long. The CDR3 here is CASSQGGFGDRGSYEQYF. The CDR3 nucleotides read TGCGCCAGCAGTCAAGGGGGCTTTGGGGACAGGGGGTCCTACGAGCAGTACTTC.